This TCR beta chain emerged from a study of T cell changes during pregnancy in multiple sclerosis. The V segment lost 4 bases and the J segment 9 bases; nucleotides outside the gene matches: 8. CDR1 and CDR2 (germline): LNHDA, SQIVND (reference sequence). The CDR3 is 13 residues long. TCRdb keeps only in-frame clones here, not all; method: immunoSEQ multiplex PCR. The table records some 56,000 clones, about 92% of them present only once. The sequence was obtained from a female donor with multiple sclerosis, enrolled in a pregnancy study. The rearrangement links TRBV19 to TRBJ1-2, with TRBD1 identical over 7 bases. This specimen was CD4+ T cells from peripheral blood mononuclear cells, taken after pregnancy. The DNA of the CDR3 is TGTGCCAGTAGTACCCGAGGACAGGACAGCTACACCTTC. This sequence encodes CASSTRGQDSYTF.